This T cell receptor beta chain derives from a study of cytomegalovirus exposure and HLA in healthy donors. Findings and caveats of the study: In a later analysis, CMV-associated beta chains were mostly HLA-associated, it appeared. The study put under 200 TCR beta chains on its list as cytomegalovirus-associated. The dataset shows that most TCR sequences were rare, while some public TCRs occurred in many donors.

This CDR3 is 13 amino acids long. Between the trimmed V and J ends, which lost 8 bases and 2 bases, there was a span of 10 bases. Germline CDR1 reads LNHDA; CDR2 reads SQIVND (reference sequence). PCR was performed using 60 Vbeta and 13 Jbeta primers. Per the original data handling: Later work found 65 million to 85 million unique TCR beta chains, with roughly 11 million shared. Method: immunoSEQ multiplex PCR; TCRdb's copy keeps in-frame clones and lacks some. V and J calls plus clone size are reproduced from that table; the DNA served to infer D and trimming. The profile shows around 150,000 clones, 70% to 80% of them singletons. Remarks on this clone: Its antigen is unknown.

This chain connects TRBV19 to TRBJ2-1; D is uncertain. Sequencing used PBMCs. This TCR was sampled from a human donor in good health. The CDR3 spells CASGAGPYNEQFF. CDR3 nucleotide sequence: TGTGCCAGTGGTGCTGGGCCCTACAATGAGCAGTTCTTC.